These T cell receptor beta chains were read from a single sample in a study of chemoradiotherapy in HPV16-positive cancers. Generated by immunoSEQ multiplex PCR, the TCRdb table keeps only in-frame clones and is missing some. In the table there are some 4,500 clones, over 70% of which are singletons. This material consisted of tumor tissue, taken from a patient who underwent chemoradiotherapy. These receptors all stem from a human donor with HPV-associated anogenital cancer. The CDR3 runs from the conserved cysteine through the conserved F or W. A D gene is named only where the DNA matches it firmly. Clone size is not always given. Where it is, it says once, few, many or a class for expanded clones.

d_gene: TRBD1; j_gene: TRBJ2-7; abundance: -; v_gene: TRBV28; CDR3nt: TGTGCCAGCAGGCCAGGGGGTCAACACGAGCAGTACTTC; CDR3aa: CASRPGGQHEQYF
d_gene: -; j_gene: TRBJ2-6; abundance: -; v_gene: TRBV7-3; CDR3nt: TGTGCCAGCAGCTTAACCAGATCTGGGGCCAACGTCCTGACTTTC; CDR3aa: CASSLTRSGANVLTF
d_gene: -; j_gene: TRBJ2-1; abundance: once; v_gene: TRBV4-2; CDR3nt: TGTGCCAGCAGCCAAGACCGGGAGCAGTTCTTC; CDR3aa: CASSQDREQFF
d_gene: TRBD2; j_gene: TRBJ2-2; abundance: -; v_gene: TRBV4-2; CDR3nt: TGTGCCAGCAGCCAACTAGCGGGAAGGAACACCGGGGAGCTGTTTTTT; CDR3aa: CASSQLAGRNTGELFF
d_gene: TRBD1; j_gene: TRBJ2-3; abundance: -; v_gene: TRBV30; CDR3nt: TGTGCCTGGAGTGTAGGGGACAGAACCACAGATACGCAGTATTTT; CDR3aa: CAWSVGDRTTDTQYF
d_gene: -; j_gene: TRBJ1-4; abundance: -; v_gene: TRBV7-9; CDR3nt: TGTGCCAGCAGCTTAGCGGGGAATGAAAAACTGTTTTTT; CDR3aa: CASSLAGNEKLFF
d_gene: TRBD2; j_gene: TRBJ2-1; abundance: -; v_gene: TRBV2; CDR3nt: TGTGCCAGCAGTGAAGGGGTAGCGGGTGCTCAGCAGTTCTTC; CDR3aa: CASSEGVAGAQQFF
d_gene: -; j_gene: TRBJ1-3; abundance: -; v_gene: TRBV5-1; CDR3nt: TGCGCCAGCAGCTTGGAGCCCTCTGGAAACACCATATATTTT; CDR3aa: CASSLEPSGNTIYF
d_gene: TRBD1; j_gene: TRBJ2-7; abundance: -; v_gene: TRBV7-2; CDR3nt: TGTGCCAGCGTTCCGGGACAGGGGTGGTACGAGCAGTACTTC; CDR3aa: CASVPGQGWYEQYF
d_gene: TRBD1; j_gene: TRBJ1-6; abundance: -; v_gene: TRBV27; CDR3nt: TGTGCCAGCAGTTTATCTGGGACAGGGAATTCACCCCTCCACTTT; CDR3aa: CASSLSGTGNSPLHF
d_gene: TRBD2; j_gene: TRBJ2-7; abundance: -; v_gene: TRBV10-3; CDR3nt: TGTGCCATCTCCGTCGGGGGGGGGCGAGGCGAGCAGTACTTC; CDR3aa: CAISVGGGRGEQYF